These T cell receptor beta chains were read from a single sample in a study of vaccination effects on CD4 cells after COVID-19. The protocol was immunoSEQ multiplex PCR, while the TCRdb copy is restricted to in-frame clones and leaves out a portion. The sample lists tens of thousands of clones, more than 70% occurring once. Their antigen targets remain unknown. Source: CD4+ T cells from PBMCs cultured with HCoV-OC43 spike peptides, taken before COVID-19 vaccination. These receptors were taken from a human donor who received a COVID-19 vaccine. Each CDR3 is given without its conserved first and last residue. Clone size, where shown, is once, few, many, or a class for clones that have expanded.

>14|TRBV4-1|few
ASSQQGRVSTGELF
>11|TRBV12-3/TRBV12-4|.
ASRPGGMSGYT
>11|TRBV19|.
ASSPQGNTEAF
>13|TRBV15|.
ATSRTNDRNTEAF
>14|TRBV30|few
AWGRVGAISGNTIY
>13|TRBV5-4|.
ASSLGRGYGGGYT
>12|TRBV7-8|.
ASSQRGVGDTQY
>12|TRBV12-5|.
ASGSDRGNYGYT
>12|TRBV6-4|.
ASSEGLTSETQY
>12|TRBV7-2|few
ASSAYLATDTQY
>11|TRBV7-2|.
ASSLIGYQPQH
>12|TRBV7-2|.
ASSLPTGGTEAF
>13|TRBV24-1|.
ATSDLGRNTGELF
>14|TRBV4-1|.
ASSQGSRGTGNTIY
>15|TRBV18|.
ASSPGTGGGRTGELF
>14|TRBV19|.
ASKGTSGGTYNEQF
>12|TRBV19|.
ASQPGHSQDTQY
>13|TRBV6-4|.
ASRAGGGSNQPQH
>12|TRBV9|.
ASSGPGRTDTQY
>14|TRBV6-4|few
ASSDSSSGGAHEQF
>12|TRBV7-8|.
ASSAQGANEKLF
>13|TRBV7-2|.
ASSSRTVGNSPLH
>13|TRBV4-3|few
ASSYGPHSGNTIY
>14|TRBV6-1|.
ASSEALRGSNQPQH
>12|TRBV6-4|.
ASSEGYGDYGYT
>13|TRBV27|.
ASSPNGPNTGELF
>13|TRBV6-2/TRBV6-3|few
ASSRTGASGNTIY
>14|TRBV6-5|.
ASSYSIWGRDEKLF
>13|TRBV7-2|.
ASSVQSGGVTEAF
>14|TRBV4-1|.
ASSPRLGAGANVLT
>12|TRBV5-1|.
ASSFQGQEETQY
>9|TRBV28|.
ASISTYGYT
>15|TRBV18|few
ASSPLGGESSGNTIY
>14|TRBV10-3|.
AISQVWGRGDTEAF
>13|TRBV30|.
AWSGPGQAASPLH
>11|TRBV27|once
ASSLRGDETQY
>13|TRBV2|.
ASKRTGHSNQPQH
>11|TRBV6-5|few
ASSYYHNSPLH
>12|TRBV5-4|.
ASSFPGSYNEQF
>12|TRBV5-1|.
ASSPGTPGNTIY
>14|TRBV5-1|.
ASSPIPDRGGNTIY
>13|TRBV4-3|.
ASSQDRLVTDTQY
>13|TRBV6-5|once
ASRFRDRENYGYT
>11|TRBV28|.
ASSLLTGAGYT
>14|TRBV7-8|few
ASSLEAGRMGNGYT